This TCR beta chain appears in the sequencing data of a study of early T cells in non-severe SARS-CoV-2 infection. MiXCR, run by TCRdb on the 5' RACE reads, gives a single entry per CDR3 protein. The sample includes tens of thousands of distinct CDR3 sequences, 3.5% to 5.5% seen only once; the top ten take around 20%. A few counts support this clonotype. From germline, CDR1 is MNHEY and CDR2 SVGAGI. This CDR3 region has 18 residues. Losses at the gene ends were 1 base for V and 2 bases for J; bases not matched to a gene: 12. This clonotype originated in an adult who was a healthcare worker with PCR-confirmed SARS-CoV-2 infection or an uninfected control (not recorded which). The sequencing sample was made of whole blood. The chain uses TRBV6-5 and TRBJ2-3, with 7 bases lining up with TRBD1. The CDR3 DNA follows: TGTGCCAGCAGTTACTTTGGGGCCGACAGGGCCCTCACAGATACGCAGTATTTT. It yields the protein CASSYFGADRALTDTQYF.